This T cell receptor (beta chain) was profiled in a study of T-cell memory formation after mild COVID-19. Background on the study: TCR clusters largely stayed donor specific.

On this clonotype: Its target is unknown.

Germline V gives CDR1 SEHNR, CDR2 FQNEAQ (reference sequence). This CDR3 is 16 amino acids long. With V trimmed by 5 bases and J by 5 bases, 8 bases remained unmatched. A 5'RACE reaction primed in the constant segment made cDNA libraries of TCR alpha and TCR beta, and these carried sample barcodes and UMIs. TCRdb re-analysed the 5' RACE reads in MiXCR, keeping a single row per CDR3 protein. The table includes under 600,000 distinct CDR3 sequences, about 22% detected once. Study observations and caveats: Day 15 to 85 contracting clones showed balanced CD4/CD8; day 15 to 37 expanders favored CD4+. Still unconfirmed is whether the second-wave clones peaking on day 37 recognized SARS-CoV-2.

The J gene is TRBJ2-1, the V gene TRBV7-9; 11 nucleotides line up with TRBD2. The receptor was isolated from an adult woman who had mild COVID-19 (a few samples of this study predate the infection). Cell type and time point are not known. The specimen sequenced was PBMCs or a T cell subset sorted from them (not recorded which). The CDR3 DNA is TGTGCCAGCAGCCCTGCCGGGACTAGCGGCCACAATGAGCAGTTCTTC. Its protein product is CASSPAGTSGHNEQFF.